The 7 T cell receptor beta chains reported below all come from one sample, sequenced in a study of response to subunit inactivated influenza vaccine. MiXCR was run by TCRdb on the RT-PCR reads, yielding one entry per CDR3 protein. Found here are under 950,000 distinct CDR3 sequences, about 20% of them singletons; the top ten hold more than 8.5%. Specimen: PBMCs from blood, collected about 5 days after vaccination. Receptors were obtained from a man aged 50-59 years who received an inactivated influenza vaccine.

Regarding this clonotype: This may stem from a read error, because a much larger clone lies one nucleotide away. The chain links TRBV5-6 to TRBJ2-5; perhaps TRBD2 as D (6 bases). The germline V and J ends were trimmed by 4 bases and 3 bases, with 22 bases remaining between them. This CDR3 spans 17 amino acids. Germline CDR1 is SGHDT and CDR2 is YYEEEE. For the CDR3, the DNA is TGTGCCAGCAGCGGGACTGGCGGGACCGAAGTTGAAGAGACCCAGTACTTC. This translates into CASSGTGGTEVEETQYF.

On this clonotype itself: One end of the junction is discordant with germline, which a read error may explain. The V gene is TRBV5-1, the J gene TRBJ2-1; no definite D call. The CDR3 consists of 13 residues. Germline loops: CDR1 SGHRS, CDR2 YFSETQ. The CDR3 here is CTSSLSWVNEQFF. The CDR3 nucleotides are TGCACCAGCAGCTTGTCCTGGGTCAATGAGCAGTTCTTC. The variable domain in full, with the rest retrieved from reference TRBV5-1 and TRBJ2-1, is KAGVTQTPRYLIKTRGQQVTLSCSPISGHRSVSWYQQTPGQGLQFLFEYFSETQRNKGNFPGRFSGRQFSNSRSEMNVSTLELGDSALYLCTSSLSWVNEQFFGPGTRLTVL.

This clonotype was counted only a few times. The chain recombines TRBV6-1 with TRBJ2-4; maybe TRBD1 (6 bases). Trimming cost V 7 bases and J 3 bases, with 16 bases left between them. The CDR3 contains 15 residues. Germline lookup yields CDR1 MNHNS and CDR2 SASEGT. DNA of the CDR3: TGTGCCAGCAAAGGCACAGGGAAGGGCAAAAACATTCAGTACTTC. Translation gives CASKGTGKGKNIQYF.

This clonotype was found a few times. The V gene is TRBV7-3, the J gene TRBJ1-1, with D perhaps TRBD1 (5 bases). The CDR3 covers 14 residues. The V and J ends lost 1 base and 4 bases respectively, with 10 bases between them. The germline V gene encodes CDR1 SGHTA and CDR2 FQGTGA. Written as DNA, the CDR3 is TGTGCCAGCAGCTTAAGCGCGACAGCCACTGAAGCTTTCTTT. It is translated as CASSLSATATEAFF.

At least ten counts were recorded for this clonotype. The CDR3 sequence is CASSADRGLTDTQYF. DNA of the CDR3: TGTGCCAGCAGCGCCGACAGGGGGCTTACAGATACGCAGTATTTT. The chain uses TRBV5-6 and TRBJ2-3, with 10 bases lining up with TRBD1. The CDR3 length is 15 residues. Germline assignment: CDR1 SGHDT and CDR2 YYEEEE. V lost 4 bases to trimming and J lost 3 bases; unmatched junction nucleotides: 5.

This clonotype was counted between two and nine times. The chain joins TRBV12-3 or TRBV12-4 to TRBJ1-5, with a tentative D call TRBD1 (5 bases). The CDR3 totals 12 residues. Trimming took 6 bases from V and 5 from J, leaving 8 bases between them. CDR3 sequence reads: CASRGVDQPQHF. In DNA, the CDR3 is TGTGCCAGCAGGGGGGTCGATCAGCCCCAGCATTTT.

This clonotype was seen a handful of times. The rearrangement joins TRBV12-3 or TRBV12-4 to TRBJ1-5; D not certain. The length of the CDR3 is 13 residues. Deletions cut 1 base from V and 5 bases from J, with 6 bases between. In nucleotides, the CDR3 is TGTGCCAGCAGTTTAGGCTTTTATCAGCCCCAGCATTTT. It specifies CASSLGFYQPQHF.